These 32 T cell receptor beta chains were sequenced from one sample in a study of graft-versus-host responses after intestinal transplantation. Antigens for these TCRs are unknown. Using immunoSEQ multiplex PCR, the repertoire was profiled, and TCRdb retains in-frame clones only, with some absent. The sample records 45,000 to 60,000 clones, 85% to 95% being singletons. This material consisted of unstimulated CD4+ T cells sorted from spleen or lymph node cells, taken before transplant. The receptors come from a human donor who was the organ donor for an intestinal transplant.

The chain links TRBV28 to TRBJ1-5, with 7 bases matching TRBD1. From germline, CDR1 is MDHEN and CDR2 SYDVKM. With 7 bases clipped from V and 4 bases from J, the junction kept 7 bases outside the gene matches. CDR3 size: 14 residues. CDR3 nucleotide sequence: TGTGCCAGCACTCTGGACAGGATTAATCAGCCCCAGCATTTT. This gives the protein CASTLDRINQPQHF.

J is TRBJ2-3 and V is TRBV6-5, with TRBD1 matching over 7 bases. The germline V gene encodes CDR1 MNHEY and CDR2 SVGAGI. V dropped 2 bases and J dropped 13; count of bases not matched to a gene: 3. This CDR3 has 11 amino acids. CDR3: CASSYGTVEYF. CDR3 nucleotides: TGTGCCAGCAGTTACGGGACAGTGGAGTATTTT.

The table lists this clone with a few counts. The chain is built from TRBV28 and TRBJ1-4, with 7 bases that match TRBD1. Germline trimming cut 5 bases from V and 8 bases from J; bases unmatched to any gene: 8. Germline V gene lookup returns CDR1 MDHEN and CDR2 SYDVKM. The CDR3 contains 14 residues. The CDR3 sequence: CASSQGQSREKLFF. CDR3 sequence (DNA): TGTGCCAGCAGTCAGGGACAGTCAAGAGAAAAACTGTTTTTT.

The chain joins TRBV2 to TRBJ2-1; TRBD2 might be the D (5 bases). Germline-derived CDR1 and CDR2 are SNHLY and FYNNEI. This CDR3 is 15 amino acids long. Between the trimmed V and J ends, which lost 5 bases and 2 bases, there was a span of 13 bases. As DNA, the CDR3 is TGTGCCAGCAGTCACCTACTAGGAGCCTACAATGAGCAGTTCTTC. This sequence encodes CASSHLLGAYNEQFF.

This clone appeared once. This chain joins TRBV20-1 and TRBJ1-1; a possible D gene is TRBD1 (5 bases). This CDR3 region has 11 residues. Per the germline V gene, CDR1 is DFQATT and CDR2 is SNEGSKA (reference sequence). The V gene lost 2 bases and the J gene lost 6 bases, with 7 bases spanning the gap. The CDR3 DNA is TGCAGTGCTAGATGGGGGGCTGAAGCTTTCTTT. Its translation: CSARWGAEAFF.

The chain has TRBV4-2 and TRBJ2-3, with 11 bases matching TRBD2. V lost 5 bases to trimming and J lost 4 bases; unmatched junction nucleotides: 8. The CDR3 is 16 amino acids. The V gene's germline CDR1 is LGHNA and CDR2 YNFKEQ. Here the CDR3 DNA reads TGTGCCAGCAGCGTAAGCAATAGCGGGAGGGCAGATACGCAGTATTTT. Translating gives CASSVSNSGRADTQYF.

The count of this clone is one. CDR3 protein: CASSRLTMGDTQYF. The CDR3, as DNA: TGTGCCAGCAGTCGATTGACCATGGGGGATACGCAGTATTTT. The chain couples TRBV6-5 to TRBJ2-3, with unresolved D. Germline CDR1 and CDR2: MNHEY and SVGAGI. V was pared by 5 bases and J by 6 bases, with 15 bases between. This CDR3 region has 14 residues.

The chain couples TRBV18 to TRBJ1-1; 9 nucleotides line up with TRBD1. Trimming at V came to 3 bases and at J to 2 bases, leaving 7 bases not matched to a gene. Per the germline V gene, CDR1 is KGHSH and CDR2 is LQKENI. The CDR3 length is 16 residues. Written as DNA, the CDR3 is TGTGCCAGCTCACCCCCCGGGACAGGGATCAACACTGAAGCTTTCTTT. Its translation: CASSPPGTGINTEAFF. Looking up the rest from reference TRBV18 and TRBJ1-1 gives the full variable domain: NAGVMQNPRHLVRRRGQEARLRCSPMKGHSHVYWYRQLPEEGLKFMVYLQKENIIDESGMPKERFSAEFPKEGPSILRIQQVVRGDSAAYFCASSPPGTGINTEAFFGQGTRLTVV.

The genes are TRBV5-5 and TRBJ2-3; 8 positions agree with TRBD2. CDR1 SGHKS and CDR2 YYEKEE come from the germline V gene (reference sequence). The V and J ends lost 1 base and 0 bases, in that order; junction bases with no gene match: 13. The CDR3 sequence is 19 residues long. For the CDR3, the DNA is TGTGCCAGCAGCTTGAGGCAGTTAAAGACTAGCGAGAGCACAGATACGCAGTATTTT. Translation: CASSLRQLKTSESTDTQYF.

This clone was seen a single time. V and J are TRBV6-5 and TRBJ2-2; TRBD2 is a possible D gene (5 bases). V dropped 5 bases and J dropped 7 bases, with 17 bases sitting between them. CDR1 and CDR2 from the germline V gene are MNHEY and SVGAGI. The CDR3 is 15 residues long. The CDR3 reads CASSGQALGSGELFF. The CDR3 DNA sequence: TGTGCCAGCAGTGGGCAGGCCTTGGGGAGCGGGGAGCTGTTTTTT.

The chain combines TRBV7-6 with TRBJ2-7, with TRBD1 matching over 9 bases. The V and J ends lost 4 bases and 4 bases, in that order; junction bases with no gene match: 2. Germline CDR1 and CDR2: SGHVS and FNYEAQ. The CDR3 spans 13 residues. Here the CDR3 DNA reads TGTGCCAGCAGCTCGGACAGGGGATACGAGCAGTACTTC. It encodes CASSSDRGYEQYF. Full variable domain (remainder filled in from reference TRBV7-6 and TRBJ2-7): GAGVSQSPRYKVTKRGQDVALRCDPISGHVSLYWYRQALGQGPEFLTYFNYEAQQDKSGLPNDRFSAERPEGSISTLTIQRTEQRDSAMYRCASSSDRGYEQYFGPGTRLTVT.

The CDR3 DNA is TGTGCCAGCAGACTAGCGGGAGGGAGGGAGCAGTACTTC. Translated: CASRLAGGREQYF. This chain connects TRBV7-2 to TRBJ2-7, with TRBD2 identical over 13 bases. Trimming at V came to 6 bases and at J to 7 bases, leaving 3 bases not matched to a gene. The V gene's germline CDR1 is SGHTA and CDR2 FQGNSA. The CDR3 length is 13 residues. The full variable domain, with the rest looked up from reference TRBV7-2 and TRBJ2-7, is GAGVSQSPSNKVTEKGKDVELRCDPISGHTALYWYRQSLGQGLEFLIYFQGNSAPDKSGLPSDRFSAERTGGSVSTLTIQRTQQEDSAVYLCASRLAGGREQYFGPGTRLTVT.

The chain carries TRBV7-9 and TRBJ2-5, with 10 bases fitting TRBD2. The CDR3 totals 16 residues. Germline CDR1 is SEHNR and CDR2 is FQNEAQ (reference sequence). J gave up 13 bases and V 5 bases, and 19 bases lay outside the gene matches. For the CDR3, the DNA is TGTGCCAGCAGCCTGGGACTGCATGGACTAGCGGAACCCTCGTACTTC. This sequence encodes CASSLGLHGLAEPSYF.

This sequence joins TRBV5-8 and TRBJ2-1; 15 bases match TRBD2. The J segment lost 7 bases and the V segment lost 2 bases, leaving 4 bases of the junction unmatched. The V gene's germline CDR1 is SGHTS and CDR2 YDEGEE. CDR3 length: 16 amino acids. CDR3 bases: TGTGCCAGCAGCTTCTCCGGGACTAGCGGGAGGAATGAGCAGTTCTTC. Translating gives CASSFSGTSGRNEQFF. The full variable domain, rest sourced from reference TRBV5-8 and TRBJ2-1, is EAGVTQSPTHLIKTRGQQATLRCSPISGHTSVYWYQQALGLGLQFLLWYDEGEERNRGNFPPRFSGRQFPNYSSELNVNALELEDSALYLCASSFSGTSGRNEQFFGPGTRLTVL.

This chain connects TRBV18 to TRBJ2-3; D is unresolved. V lost 5 bases and J 2 bases, leaving 5 bases between the germline ends. This CDR3 comprises 12 residues. Germline CDR1 reads KGHSH; CDR2 reads LQKENI. The CDR3 nucleotides read TGTGCCAGCTCAACAATCACAGATACGCAGTATTTT. This encodes CASSTITDTQYF. The whole variable domain, filled in from reference TRBV18 and TRBJ2-3, reads NAGVMQNPRHLVRRRGQEARLRCSPMKGHSHVYWYRQLPEEGLKFMVYLQKENIIDESGMPKERFSAEFPKEGPSILRIQQVVRGDSAAYFCASSTITDTQYFGPGTRLTVL.

The genes are TRBV18 and TRBJ2-5; D is undetermined. The CDR3 has 12 residues. Germline values: CDR1 KGHSH, CDR2 LQKENI. V gave up 1 base and J gave up 5 bases, with 5 bases separating them. CDR3 coding DNA: TGTGCCAGCTCACCACTAGGGGAGACCCAGTACTTC. Translating it yields CASSPLGETQYF.

Note on this clone: At the DNA level, this CDR3 is encoded by other sequences in the same sample as well. The chain is built from TRBV6-1 and TRBJ2-7; D gene unclear. The ends were cut back, 5 bases at V and 3 bases at J, with 5 bases in the middle. Germline-derived CDR1 and CDR2 are MNHNS and SASEGT. This CDR3 region has 11 residues. CDR3 residues: CASSYLYEQYF. CDR3 in DNA: TGTGCCAGCAGTTATCTCTACGAGCAGTACTTC.

This clone was detected only once. The chain recombines TRBV18 with TRBJ2-3; 10 nucleotides line up with TRBD1. Trimming removed 8 bases from V and 3 bases from J; junction bases left unmatched: 5. CDR1 KGHSH and CDR2 LQKENI come from the germline V gene. This CDR3 spans 14 amino acids. The CDR3 loop reads CASARDRGTDTQYF. The CDR3 nucleotides read TGTGCCAGCGCCCGGGACAGGGGTACAGATACGCAGTATTTT.

This chain uses TRBV10-3 with TRBJ2-7; 11 positions agree with TRBD2. Germline CDR1 and CDR2: ENHRY and SYGVKD. CDR3 length: 14 residues. V was pared by 6 bases and J by 3 bases, with 4 bases of the junction left unmatched. CDR3 protein: CAISEGTSGYEQYF. In DNA form, the CDR3 reads TGTGCCATCAGCGAAGGGACTAGCGGCTACGAGCAGTACTTC.

The chain is built from TRBV5-1 and TRBJ1-2; no definite D call. V was shortened by 7 bases and J by 0 bases, with 16 bases between the two germline ends. This CDR3 is built from 15 residues. The germline gives CDR1 SGHRS, CDR2 YFSETQ. CDR3 residues: CASSTGREANYGYTF. In DNA form, the CDR3 reads TGCGCCAGCTCGACTGGGAGGGAAGCTAACTATGGCTACACCTTC.

This clone is a singleton in its sample. The chain is built from TRBV18 and TRBJ2-5; D is unresolved. The V gene lost 1 base and the J gene lost 4 bases, with 10 bases spanning the gap. Looked up from germline, CDR1 is KGHSH and CDR2 is LQKENI. The CDR3 length is 14 residues. The CDR3 spells CASSPQGWGETQYF. The CDR3 bases are TGTGCCAGCTCACCACAGGGATGGGGAGAGACCCAGTACTTC.

This rearrangement joins TRBV7-2 to TRBJ2-1; TRBD2 aligns across 8 bases. Germline V gene lookup returns CDR1 SGHTA and CDR2 FQGNSA. The CDR3 spans 14 residues. Trimming removed 7 bases from V and 4 bases from J; junction bases left unmatched: 6. CDR3 DNA: TGTGCCAGCAAAATAGCGGGGCAATACAATGAGCAGTTCTTC. It specifies CASKIAGQYNEQFF. Using reference TRBV7-2 and TRBJ2-1 for the parts outside the CDR3, the full variable domain is GAGVSQSPSNKVTEKGKDVELRCDPISGHTALYWYRQSLGQGLEFLIYFQGNSAPDKSGLPSDRFSAERTGGSVSTLTIQRTQQEDSAVYLCASKIAGQYNEQFFGPGTRLTVL.

V is TRBV10-3 and J is TRBJ1-5, with D perhaps matching TRBD1 (6 bases). Between the trimmed V and J ends, which lost 10 bases and 6 bases, there was a span of 19 bases. The CDR3 is 14 amino acids. The V gene's germline CDR1 is ENHRY and CDR2 SYGVKD. The CDR3 DNA reads TGTGCCACCAAAGGCGCGGGACAAGGTCAGCCCCAGCATTTT. Translated, it gives CATKGAGQGQPQHF.

The chain is built from TRBV28 and TRBJ2-7; tentative D call: TRBD1 (6 bases). Germline CDR1 reads MDHEN; CDR2 reads SYDVKM. The V end lost 5 bases, the J end lost 4 bases, and 18 bases lay between the germline ends. The CDR3 spans 15 residues. CDR3 protein: CASSPLRDNHYEQYF. CDR3 in DNA: TGTGCCAGCAGTCCCCTCCGGGACAACCATTACGAGCAGTACTTC.

The chain combines TRBV21-1 with TRBJ2-6; TRBD1, the table's D call, was not compared with the DNA. TRBV21-1 is annotated as a pseudogene. CDR3 size: 17 residues. CDR3 DNA: TGTGCCAGCAGCAAAAACCCAGGGGTGAGGGGGGCCAACGTCCTGACTTTC. Encoded protein: CASSKNPGVRGANVLTF.

The rearrangement joins TRBV11-2 to TRBJ2-7; D gene ambiguous. The germline V gene has CDR1 SGHAT and CDR2 FQNNGV. The CDR3 length is 15 residues. Trimming pared 6 bases from V and 0 bases from J, leaving 15 bases between. The CDR3 protein is CASSLSSAPSYEQYF. For the CDR3, the DNA is TGTGCCAGCAGTCTTTCTTCCGCCCCCTCCTACGAGCAGTACTTC.

V gene TRBV19 combines with J gene TRBJ1-2; no firm D call. Trimming pared 8 bases from V and 8 bases from J, leaving 12 bases between. CDR3 length equals 11 residues. CDR1 LNHDA and CDR2 SQIVND come from the germline V gene (reference sequence). This chain's CDR3 is CASGRSVGYTF. The DNA of the CDR3 is TGTGCCAGTGGCAGGTCCGTGGGCTACACCTTC.

The CDR3 region is CASSSPPSGSRDTQYF. CDR3 sequence (DNA): TGTGCCAGCAGTTCGCCTCCTAGCGGGAGTAGAGATACGCAGTATTTT. This chain connects TRBV28 to TRBJ2-3, with 10 bases matching TRBD2. The germline CDR1 and CDR2 sequences are MDHEN and SYDVKM. This CDR3 is 16 amino acids long. V lost 4 bases and J lost 5; bases outside the gene matches: 9.

CDR3 coding DNA: TGCGCCAGCAGCGGCGGACTAGCGGGAGCGGCAGATACGCAGTATTTT. This encodes CASSGGLAGAADTQYF. The V call is TRBV5-1, the J call TRBJ2-3; the match to TRBD2 covers 13 bases. The germline gives CDR1 SGHRS, CDR2 YFSETQ. This CDR3 spans 16 amino acids. Trimming cost V 4 bases and J 4 bases; bases outside gene matches: 6.

The rearrangement joins TRBV7-9 to TRBJ1-1; D is undetermined. Per the germline V gene, CDR1 is SEHNR and CDR2 is FQNEAQ (reference sequence). Trimming pared 2 bases from V and 1 base from J, leaving 2 bases between. The length of the CDR3 is 12 residues. In DNA form, the CDR3 reads TGTGCCAGCAGCTTACAGAACACTGAAGCTTTCTTT. It yields the protein CASSLQNTEAFF. The whole variable domain, filled in from reference TRBV7-9 and TRBJ1-1, reads DTGVSQNPRHKITKRGQNVTFRCDPISEHNRLYWYRQTLGQGPEFLTYFQNEAQLEKSRLLSDRFSAERPKGSFSTLEIQRTEQGDSAMYLCASSLQNTEAFFGQGTRLTVV.

This chain joins TRBV7-3 and TRBJ2-3; D gene unclear. The ends were cut back, 1 base at V and 2 bases at J, with 13 bases in the middle. The germline CDR1 and CDR2 sequences are SGHTA and FQGTGA. This CDR3 spans 16 amino acids. The CDR3 spells CASSLIGDPVTDTQYF. CDR3 sequence (DNA): TGTGCCAGCAGCTTAATCGGTGACCCTGTCACAGATACGCAGTATTTT.

The V gene is TRBV5-4, the J gene TRBJ2-7; 9 nucleotides align to TRBD1. The V and J ends lost 3 bases and 6 bases, in that order; junction bases with no gene match: 13. The CDR3 spans 16 residues. CDR1 is SGHNT and CDR2 is YYREEE in the germline V gene (reference sequence). As DNA, the CDR3 is TGTGCCAGCAGCTCCCCTCCGGGACAGGGTCTGGGCGAGCAGTACTTC. Protein product: CASSSPPGQGLGEQYF.